This TCR beta chain emerged from a study of beta chain features in type 1 diabetes. Whole-study results and caveats: Moderate but significant shortening of TCRB CDR3s was recorded in all four CD4+ subsets from Type 1 diabetes patients.

Reverse transcription of all isolated RNA meant that expressed TCRB transcripts were sequenced. Libraries were prepared by immunoSEQ multiplex PCR; TCRdb keeps only in-frame clonotypes and omits some of them. The table records some 660,000 clones, over 11% of them present only once. The junction had 12 bases not matched to a gene; V was cut back by 5 bases and J by 6 bases. CDR1 and CDR2 from the germline V gene are SGHDN and FVKESK. The CDR3 has 15 amino acids. In its sample, this clone was seen a few times. Its antigen is not known. This receptor was obtained from a man aged 18 to 30 with type 1 diabetes. Specimen: naive CD4+ T cells from blood. The chain links TRBV14 to TRBJ2-7; 8 positions match TRBD1. The DNA of the CDR3 is TGTGCCAGCAGCTATGAGTTTCCCGGACAGGGCGAGCAGTACTTC. It yields the protein CASSYEFPGQGEQYF.